A selection of T cell receptor beta chains follows, all from one sample in a study of CD8 T cells in Susac syndrome. TCRdb passed the immunoSEQ multiplex PCR reads through MiXCR, listing each CDR3 protein once. The sample lists about 100,000 distinct CDR3 sequences, 95% seen once, with 0.3% in the top ten. The specimen sequenced was CD8+ T cells from PBMCs. The receptors come from a human donor with Susac syndrome. The CDR3 runs from the conserved cysteine through the conserved F or W. The order of the fields is clone size, D gene, V gene, J gene, CDR3 DNA, CDR3 protein. The D gene is left open where the match is weak. Where a row states a size, it is once, few, many or the class of an expanded clone; other rows omit it.

NA	NA	TRBV29-1	TRBJ1-1	TGCAGCGTTGTTCAGGGCACGAACACTGAAGCTTTCTTT	CSVVQGTNTEAFF
few	NA	TRBV12-3/TRBV12-4	TRBJ2-5	TGTGCCAGCAGTTTCGGCAGCCAAGAGACCCAGTACTTC	CASSFGSQETQYF
NA	NA	TRBV3-1	TRBJ2-7	TGTGCCAGCAGCCTAAGGACCGTACTCTCCTACGAGCAGTACTTC	CASSLRTVLSYEQYF
NA	NA	TRBV6-4	TRBJ2-6	TGTGCCAGCGCCCCGGGGGTTGGGGCCAACGTCCTGACTTTC	CASAPGVGANVLTF
NA	TRBD2	TRBV5-6	TRBJ2-5	TGTGCCAGCAATACCCCGGGGGGCCAAGAGACCCAGTACTTC	CASNTPGGQETQYF
NA	TRBD1	TRBV20-1	TRBJ1-3	TGCAGTGCTAGAGGCTCACAGGGGTATGGAAACACCATATATTTT	CSARGSQGYGNTIYF
NA	NA	TRBV12-3/TRBV12-4	TRBJ1-2	TGTGCCAGCAGTTTCGGTTTGGAAGGGCAAGGCTACACCTTC	CASSFGLEGQGYTF
NA	NA	TRBV11-2	TRBJ1-6	TGTGCCAGCAGCCCAGCGGGGGGGCAGCGTTCACCCCTCCACTTT	CASSPAGGQRSPLHF
NA	NA	TRBV6-4	TRBJ1-1	TGTGCCAGCAGTGACAAGAAGACAGGAAGGAACACTGAAGCTTTCTTT	CASSDKKTGRNTEAFF
NA	NA	TRBV29-1	TRBJ2-3	TGCAGCGTAGGACACTTAACGACAGATACGCAGTATTTT	CSVGHLTTDTQYF
NA	NA	TRBV19	TRBJ2-5	TGTGCCAGTAGTGGCATGTGGGGGGCCCAAGAGACCCAGTACTTC	CASSGMWGAQETQYF